This T cell receptor (beta chain) derives from a study of CD8 T cells in ankylosing spondylitis. The study's findings and limits: Matched synovial fluid from ankylosing spondylitis patients was reported to be enriched for disease-linked clones. Within ankylosing spondylitis blood, a TCR beta motif made up of under 10 highly homologous variants appeared to be characteristic. The disease-linked clones had a CD8+ phenotype and low blood frequencies. Prior literature has documented some motif variants in synovial fluid and blood from reactive arthritis.

TCR beta libraries were made by quantitative 5'-RACE with molecular barcodes. TCRdb processed the 5' RACE reads anew with MiXCR; each CDR3 protein has one entry. There are around 480,000 distinct CDR3 sequences in the sample; 15% to 20% occur only once, and approximately 1% lies in the top ten. For this clonotype: What it recognizes is unknown.

This CDR3 is 16 amino acids long. Trimming took off 0 bases at V and 11 bases at J, with 22 bases between the two ends. The germline gives CDR1 LGHNA, CDR2 YNFKEQ. Sequenced material: blood, either unsorted or a sorted T cell fraction (not recorded which). The V gene is TRBV4-2, the J gene TRBJ1-2; D gene uncertain. This sequence was found in a male donor with ankylosing spondylitis. The CDR3 is CASSQDLTYNTLRYTF. In DNA form, the CDR3 reads TGTGCCAGCAGCCAAGATCTGACATACAACACCCTTCGGTACACCTTC.